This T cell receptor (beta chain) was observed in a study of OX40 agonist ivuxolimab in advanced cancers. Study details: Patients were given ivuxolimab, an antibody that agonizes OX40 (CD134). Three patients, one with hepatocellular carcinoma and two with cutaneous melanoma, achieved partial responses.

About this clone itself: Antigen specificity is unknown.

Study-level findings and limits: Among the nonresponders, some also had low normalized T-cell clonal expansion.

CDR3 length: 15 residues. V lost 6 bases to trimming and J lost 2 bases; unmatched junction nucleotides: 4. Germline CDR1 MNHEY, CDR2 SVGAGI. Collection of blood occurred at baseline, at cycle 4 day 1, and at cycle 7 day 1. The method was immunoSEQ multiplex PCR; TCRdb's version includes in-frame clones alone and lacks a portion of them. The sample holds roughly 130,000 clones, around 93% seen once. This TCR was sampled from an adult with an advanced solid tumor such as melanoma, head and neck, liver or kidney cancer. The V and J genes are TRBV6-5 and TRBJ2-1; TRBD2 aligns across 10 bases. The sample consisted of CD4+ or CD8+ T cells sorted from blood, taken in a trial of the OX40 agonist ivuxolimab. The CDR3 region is CASRTSGGAYNEQFF. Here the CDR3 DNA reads TGTGCCAGCAGGACAAGCGGGGGGGCCTACAATGAGCAGTTCTTC.